This T cell receptor beta chain was sequenced during a study of T-cell memory formation after mild COVID-19. Study in general: Among the donors, TCR clusters were largely specific to each donor. Study conclusions and caveats: Nothing confirmed that second-wave clones peaking on day 37 were specific for SARS-CoV-2. Clones shrinking between day 15 and 85 showed a balanced CD4/CD8 split, and those that grew later tilted toward CD4+.

Constant-segment primers were used for 5'RACE, and the resulting TCR alpha and TCR beta cDNA libraries carried sample barcodes and UMIs. TCRdb called the 5' RACE reads again in MiXCR, with one record for every CDR3 protein. Among under 300,000 distinct CDR3 sequences listed, 15% to 20% were seen once. CDR1 and CDR2 (germline): SGHAT, FQNNGV. CDR3 length equals 13 residues. V shed 5 bases and J shed 5 bases, with 12 bases lying between them. In regard to this clonotype: Its cognate antigen is unknown.

The V call is TRBV11-2, the J call TRBJ1-1; D uncertain. Source material: PBMCs or a T cell subset sorted from them (not recorded which). The source of this sequence is a man between 18 and 29 years old who had mild COVID-19 (a few samples of this study predate the infection). Cell type and time point are not known. This CDR3 reads CASSVGWRTEAFF. In DNA form, the CDR3 reads TGTGCCAGCAGCGTTGGGTGGCGGACTGAAGCTTTCTTT.